Shown below are 14 T cell receptor beta chains from a single sample sequenced in a study of T cell repertoires in cytomegalovirus infection. These TCRs' antigens remain unknown. TCRdb passed the reads through MiXCR, listing each CDR3 protein once. Seen here are about a million distinct CDR3 sequences, roughly 30% observed once, and the top ten hold 11% to 15%. Sequencing used cultured CD8+ T cells from PBMCs, obtained from culture after CMV antigen stimulation. The receptor source for this set is a human donor in good health (CMV status not recorded). Some clones in this sample may be carry-over from other donors' samples.

This clonotype has a single count. V and J are TRBV9 and TRBJ2-1, with no clear D. The germline gives CDR1 SGDLS, CDR2 YYNGEE. Trimming stripped 0 bases from V and 4 bases from J, with 11 bases between. This CDR3 has 15 residues. The CDR3 loop reads CASSVGAARYNEQFF. The CDR3 region has the DNA TGTGCCAGCAGCGTAGGGGCAGCCAGATACAATGAGCAGTTCTTC.

The genes are TRBV11-2 and TRBJ2-1, with D possibly being TRBD1 (6 bases). CDR1 and CDR2 (germline): SGHAT, FQNNGV. The germline V and J ends were trimmed by 6 bases and 8 bases, with 23 bases remaining between them. This CDR3 is 16 amino acids long. The CDR3 region is CASSNRPPGQPHEQFF. CDR3 DNA: TGTGCCAGCAGTAATAGACCTCCGGGACAACCCCATGAGCAGTTCTTC. Based on the CDR3 plus reference TRBV11-2 and TRBJ2-1, the full variable domain is EAGVAQSPRYKIIEKRQSVAFWCNPISGHATLYWYQQILGQGPKLLIQFQNNGVVDDSQLPKDRFSAERLKGVDSTLKIQPAKLEDSAVYLCASSNRPPGQPHEQFFGPGTRLTVL.

This clonotype turned up a few times. V usage is TRBV6-2 or TRBV6-3 and J usage is TRBJ1-1, with D hard to call. Germline values: CDR1 MNHEY, CDR2 SVGEGT. V was clipped by 10 bases and J by 4 bases, with 16 bases between them. This CDR3 contains 13 residues. In nucleotides, the CDR3 is TGTGCCACCCTGGCTGCGAGGCTCACTGAAGCTTTCTTT. Encoded protein: CATLAARLTEAFF.

The sample holds a few counts of this clonotype. This chain connects TRBV29-1 to TRBJ1-2; TRBD1 matches at 7 bases. J lost 6 bases, V lost 4 bases, and 11 bases had no gene match. CDR3 length: 14 amino acids. Germline V gene data show CDR1 as SQVTM and CDR2 as ANQGSEA. This CDR3 is CSVVQGPNVDGYTF. Written as DNA, the CDR3 is TGCAGCGTTGTACAGGGGCCCAACGTCGATGGCTACACCTTC. The full variable domain, in which reference TRBV29-1 and TRBJ1-2 provide the parts outside the CDR3, is SAVISQKPSRDICQRGTSLTIQCQVDSQVTMMFWYRQQPGQSLTLIATANQGSEATYESGFVIDKFPISRPNLTFSTLTVSNMSPEDSSIYLCSVVQGPNVDGYTFGSGTRLTVV.

This clonotype has a count of ten or more. This rearrangement joins TRBV7-2 to TRBJ2-3, with TRBD1 matching 9 bases. V lost 3 bases, J lost 2 bases, and 3 bases stayed unmatched. This CDR3 spans 15 amino acids. The V gene's germline CDR1 is SGHTA and CDR2 FQGNSA. Here the CDR3 DNA reads TGTGCCAGCAGCTTTACAGGGGGCGACACAGATACGCAGTATTTT. This codes for CASSFTGGDTDTQYF.

This clonotype has only a few counts. V usage is TRBV6-2 or TRBV6-3 and J usage is TRBJ2-1, with D hard to call. Germline V gene lookup returns CDR1 MNHEY and CDR2 SVGEGT. The CDR3 has 13 amino acids. With 0 bases removed from V and 6 bases from J, the gap between germline ends came to 6 bases. CDR3 sequence (DNA): TGTGCCAGCAGTTACTCGGAGCTCAATGAGCAGTTCTTC. It encodes CASSYSELNEQFF.

The rearrangement links TRBV5-1 to TRBJ2-7, with no clear D. The V gene lost 0 bases and the J gene lost 2 bases, with 12 bases spanning the gap. The CDR3 length is 15 residues. The germline CDR1 and CDR2 sequences are SGHRS and YFSETQ. CDR3 coding DNA: TGCGCCAGCAGCTTGGACAGCCCGACGACCTACGAGCAGTACGTC. Protein product: CASSLDSPTTYEQYV.

This clonotype has a single count. The chain recombines TRBV25-1 with TRBJ2-3, with 12 bases that match TRBD2. V was clipped by 8 bases and J by 5 bases; unmatched bases: 8. Germline CDR1 is MGHDK and CDR2 is SYGVNS. CDR3 length: 15 amino acids. CDR3 coding DNA: TGTGCCAGCGGGGCTAGCGGGGGGGCGGTAGATACGCAGTATTTT. Protein product: CASGASGGAVDTQYF.

The chain uses TRBV19 and TRBJ1-1; D is possibly TRBD1 (5 bases). The germline V gene encodes CDR1 LNHDA and CDR2 SQIVND (reference sequence). The CDR3 runs to 13 residues. Trimming shortened V by 7 bases and J by 0 bases, and 9 bases separated the two germline ends. The CDR3 DNA is TGTGCCAGTATACAGGCGTTGAACACTGAAGCTTTCTTT. It codes for CASIQALNTEAFF.

V and J are TRBV29-1 and TRBJ2-3; 8 nucleotides match TRBD2. The CDR3 has 16 amino acids. Germline CDR1 is SQVTM and CDR2 is ANQGSEA. The V segment lost 2 bases and the J segment 1 base; nucleotides outside the gene matches: 8. The CDR3 region has the DNA TGCAGCGTTGAACCCCTTGCGGGGGGACGCACAGATACGCAGTATTTT. Protein sequence: CSVEPLAGGRTDTQYF.

Turning to this clonotype: Compared with germline, one end of the junction differs, possibly owing to a read error. The CDR3 protein is CAGSFQAGIYNEQFF. The CDR3 DNA follows: TGTGCCGGCAGCTTTCAGGCGGGAATTTACAATGAGCAGTTCTTC. The chain links TRBV11-2 to TRBJ2-1; the D gene is possibly TRBD2 (6 bases). CDR1 SGHAT and CDR2 FQNNGV come from the germline V gene. This CDR3 is built from 15 residues.

This clonotype showed up just a few times. The gene calls are TRBV2 and TRBJ1-6; no clear D gene. This CDR3 has 15 amino acids. In germline, CDR1 is SNHLY, CDR2 FYNNEI. The V and J ends lost 6 bases and 0 bases respectively, with 9 bases between them. The CDR3 DNA reads TGTGCCAGCAGGGACGGGAGCTCCTATAATTCACCCCTCCACTTT. It encodes CASRDGSSYNSPLHF.

This clonotype was detected a few times. The V call is TRBV28, the J call TRBJ2-5; TRBD2 might be the D (6 bases). The V and J ends lost 2 bases and 5 bases respectively, with 21 bases between them. The CDR3 sequence is 17 residues long. From germline, CDR1 is MDHEN and CDR2 SYDVKM. CDR3 sequence reads: CASSLRLISEGEETQYF. DNA for the CDR3: TGTGCCAGCAGTTTACGGTTAATTTCGGAGGGTGAGGAGACCCAGTACTTC.

This clonotype was picked up many times. The chain employs TRBV7-2 and TRBJ1-1; D is ambiguous. Trimming took off 2 bases at V and 0 bases at J, with 10 bases between the two ends. Germline V gives CDR1 SGHTA, CDR2 FQGNSA. The CDR3 contains 15 residues. Here the CDR3 DNA reads TGTGCCAGCAGCTTATATCGGGGATTGAACACTGAAGCTTTCTTT. It translates to CASSLYRGLNTEAFF.